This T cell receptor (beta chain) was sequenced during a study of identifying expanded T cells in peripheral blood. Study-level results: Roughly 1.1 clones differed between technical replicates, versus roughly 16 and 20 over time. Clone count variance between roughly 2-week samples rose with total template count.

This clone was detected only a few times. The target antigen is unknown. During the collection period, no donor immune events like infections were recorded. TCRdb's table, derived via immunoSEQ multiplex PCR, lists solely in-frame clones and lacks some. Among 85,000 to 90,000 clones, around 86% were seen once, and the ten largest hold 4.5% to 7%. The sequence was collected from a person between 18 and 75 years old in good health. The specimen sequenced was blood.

CDR3 residues: CASRGDRSPLHF. CDR3 nucleotide sequence: TGTGCCAGCAGGGGGGACAGGTCACCCCTCCACTTT. This chain uses TRBV6-6 with TRBJ1-6, with TRBD1 identical over 8 bases. This CDR3 spans 12 amino acids. With 6 bases clipped from V and 10 bases from J, the junction kept 2 bases outside the gene matches. Germline values: CDR1 MNHNY, CDR2 SVGAGI (reference sequence).